Below are 5 T cell receptor beta chains sequenced from a single sample in a study of shared clonotypes between healthy human individuals. Profiled with immunoSEQ multiplex PCR; TCRdb holds only in-frame clones, not every one. The sample has about 2.3 million clones, over 90% seen once. The sequenced sample was naive CD4+ T cells from PBMCs. Subset denoted: CD45RA+ positively selected. Every receptor here comes from a man aged 18 to 29 in good health. Some clones in this sample may be carry-over from other donors' samples.

V and J are TRBV5-1 and TRBJ1-1; 7 nucleotides line up with TRBD1. Germline lookup yields CDR1 SGHRS and CDR2 YFSETQ. The CDR3 has 16 amino acids. Losses at the gene ends were 1 base for V and 0 bases for J; bases not matched to a gene: 6. CDR3 sequence: CASSLSSGTVNTEAFF. CDR3 sequence (DNA): TGCGCCAGCAGCTTGAGCTCCGGGACAGTGAACACTGAAGCTTTCTTT.

As to this clone: The same CDR3 is also encoded by other DNA sequences in this sample. CDR3 bases: TGTGCCAGCAGCGTAGGAACGGGCACCTACGAGCAGTACTTC. It specifies CASSVGTGTYEQYF. The chain combines TRBV9 with TRBJ2-7; D is unclear. Germline values: CDR1 SGDLS, CDR2 YYNGEE. Trimming stripped 0 bases from V and 2 bases from J, with 9 bases between. The CDR3 runs 14 residues. The whole variable domain, remainder taken from reference TRBV9 and TRBJ2-7, is DSGVTQTPKHLITATGQRVTLRCSPRSGDLSVYWYQQSLDQGLQFLIQYYNGEERAKGNILERFSAQQFPDLHSELNLSSLELGDSALYFCASSVGTGTYEQYFGPGTRLTVT.

The chain employs TRBV5-4 and TRBJ2-5; D could derive from TRBD1 or TRBD2 (5 bases each). Germline CDR1 is SGHNT and CDR2 is YYREEE (reference sequence). CDR3 length: 15 residues. V gave up 5 bases and J gave up 1 base, with 15 bases separating them. CDR3 region: CASRPTGDPQETQYF. The CDR3 nucleotides read TGTGCCAGCAGACCTACCGGGGACCCCCAAGAGACCCAGTACTTC.

The chain carries TRBV6-5 and TRBJ1-2, with 9 bases aligning to TRBD1. Germline values: CDR1 MNHEY, CDR2 SVGAGI. Unmatched junction bases numbered 8, after V lost 4 bases and J lost 5 bases. This CDR3 is built from 15 residues. The chain's CDR3 is CASSSYPGQGYGYTF. CDR3 DNA sequence: TGTGCCAGCAGTTCGTATCCGGGACAGGGTTATGGCTACACCTTC.

The rearrangement links TRBV9 to TRBJ1-1; D gene ambiguous. Trimming removed 3 bases from V and 3 bases from J, with 9 bases in between. CDR3 length: 13 residues. The germline CDR1 and CDR2 sequences are SGDLS and YYNGEE. CDR3 DNA sequence: TGTGCCAGCAGCGGTCATAGGGACACTGAAGCTTTCTTT. This encodes CASSGHRDTEAFF.